This passage covers 8 T cell receptor beta chains from one sample sequenced in a study of graft-versus-host responses after intestinal transplantation. Measured with immunoSEQ multiplex PCR; TCRdb has only the in-frame clones, and not every one. The sample has 15,000 to 20,000 clones, around nine tenths seen once; the top ten hold approximately 5.6%. Source: PBMCs, taken approximately 110 days after intestinal transplant. These receptors all stem from a human patient who received an intestinal transplant, so some T cells may come from the graft donor.

This clone appeared once. The chain recombines TRBV9 with TRBJ2-5; the match to TRBD2 covers 14 bases. The V gene end was trimmed by 3 bases and the J gene end by 5 bases; junction bases not matched to a gene: 15. Germline assignment: CDR1 SGDLS and CDR2 YYNGEE. The length of the CDR3 is 19 residues. Here the CDR3 reads CASSAGMTSGRAGFETQYF. CDR3 bases: TGTGCCAGCAGCGCCGGAATGACTAGCGGGAGGGCCGGGTTTGAGACCCAGTACTTC.

J is TRBJ1-1 and V is TRBV19; D is undetermined. Germline V gene data show CDR1 as LNHDA and CDR2 as SQIVND (reference sequence). V lost 5 bases to trimming and J lost 1 base, with 17 bases between them. There are 16 residues in the CDR3. The CDR3 nucleotides are TGTGCCAGTAGTTTGCGGGAGATAGTGCCGAACACTGAAGCTTTCTTT. This gives the protein CASSLREIVPNTEAFF.

The chain uses TRBV5-6 and TRBJ2-1; 9 bases are shared with TRBD2. The CDR3 covers 16 residues. Looked up from germline, CDR1 is SGHDT and CDR2 is YYEEEE. V lost 4 bases to trimming and J lost 9 bases; unmatched junction nucleotides: 14. In DNA, the CDR3 is TGTGCCAGCAGCCGAGGGGGAGGGCTAGCGGGACTTGAGCAGTTCTTC. Translation gives CASSRGGGLAGLEQFF.

This clone occurred once. The chain links TRBV5-4 to TRBJ2-7; TRBD1 is a possible D gene (5 bases). Trimming stripped 0 bases from V and 4 bases from J, with 8 bases between. The CDR3 has 13 residues. The V gene's germline CDR1 is SGHNT and CDR2 YYREEE (reference sequence). Written as DNA, the CDR3 is TGTGCCAGCAGCTTGGCCCAGGGTTACGAGCAGTACTTC. Translating gives CASSLAQGYEQYF.

The CDR3 loop is CASSVAGISYEQYF. DNA for the CDR3: TGTGCCAGCAGCGTTGCGGGGATCTCCTACGAGCAGTACTTC. The gene calls are TRBV19 and TRBJ2-7, with a tentative D call TRBD2 (6 bases). Trimming pared 9 bases from V and 0 bases from J, leaving 15 bases between. CDR1 LNHDA and CDR2 SQIVND come from the germline V gene (reference sequence). This CDR3 is 14 amino acids long.

The J gene is TRBJ1-3, the V gene TRBV19; D is ambiguous. CDR3 length: 14 residues. V was shortened by 7 bases and J by 0 bases, with 10 bases between the two germline ends. The V gene's germline CDR1 is LNHDA and CDR2 SQIVND (reference sequence). This CDR3 is CASNDPFSGNTIYF. The DNA for the CDR3 is TGTGCCAGTAATGACCCCTTCTCTGGAAACACCATATATTTT.

The chain carries TRBV28 and TRBJ2-3; D is ambiguous. CDR3 length equals 15 residues. The V gene's germline CDR1 is MDHEN and CDR2 SYDVKM. Trimming stripped 5 bases from V and 6 bases from J, with 18 bases between. CDR3 DNA: TGTGCCAGCAGTAAATTAGGCACGTTCCGCGATACGCAGTATTTT. Protein sequence: CASSKLGTFRDTQYF.

This chain connects TRBV27 to TRBJ2-4, with D tentatively TRBD1 or TRBD2 (5 bases each). The V gene's germline CDR1 is MNHEY and CDR2 SMNVEV (reference sequence). Between the trimmed V and J ends, which lost 4 bases and 1 base, there was a span of 5 bases. This CDR3 is 13 amino acids long. Here the CDR3 reads CASSWGAKNIQYF. In DNA form, the CDR3 reads TGTGCCAGCAGTTGGGGGGCCAAAAACATTCAGTACTTC.